The 19 T cell receptor beta chains given below trace back to one sample, sequenced in a study of beta chain features in type 1 diabetes. All of the isolated RNA was reverse transcribed, so expressed TCRB transcripts were sequenced. Sequencing was performed with immunoSEQ multiplex PCR; in TCRdb, only in-frame clones are kept and a portion is missing. The sample yields roughly 290,000 clones, about 15% seen once. General study results and limits: When Type 1 diabetes patients were examined, their TCRB CDR3s proved moderately but significantly shorter in all four CD4+ subsets.

No antigen has been assigned to these receptors. Sequenced: naive CD4+ T cells from blood. These receptor sequences come from a man aged 18 to 30 with type 1 diabetes.

V gene TRBV5-4 combines with J gene TRBJ2-4, with D possibly being TRBD1 (6 bases). The germline V gene encodes CDR1 SGHNT and CDR2 YYREEE (reference sequence). The CDR3 has 14 amino acids. V was clipped by 2 bases and J by 0 bases, with 6 bases between them. The CDR3 DNA follows: TGTGCCAGCAGCTTAGGGGGAGCCAAAAACATTCAGTACTTC. Protein product: CASSLGGAKNIQYF.

The chain is built from TRBV19 and TRBJ2-7; TRBD2 is a possible D gene (5 bases). The CDR3 contains 15 residues. Trimming removed 1 base at V and 6 bases at J, with 16 bases between. Germline V gene data show CDR1 as LNHDA and CDR2 as SQIVND (reference sequence). This chain's CDR3 is CASSIVPRAAGEQYF. The CDR3 nucleotides read TGTGCCAGTAGTATAGTTCCCCGGGCGGCGGGCGAGCAGTACTTC.

The rearrangement joins TRBV5-1 to TRBJ2-7; TRBD1 matches 10 bases. This CDR3 spans 14 amino acids. The V segment lost 4 bases and the J segment 9 bases; nucleotides outside the gene matches: 10. Germline assignment: CDR1 SGHRS and CDR2 YFSETQ. The CDR3 loop reads CASSPGQGFSGQYF. The CDR3 nucleotides read TGCGCCAGCAGCCCGGGACAGGGGTTTAGTGGGCAGTACTTC.

This clone was seen more than once but under ten times. The rearrangement uses TRBV19 and TRBJ2-7, with D possibly TRBD1 on 7 matching bases. The CDR3 is 15 residues long. The germline gives CDR1 LNHDA, CDR2 SQIVND (reference sequence). Trimming stripped 5 bases from V and 3 bases from J, with 17 bases between. The chain's CDR3 is CASSRNAGQNYEQYF. The CDR3 nucleotides read TGTGCCAGTAGTCGTAACGCGGGACAGAACTACGAGCAGTACTTC.

This chain uses TRBV19 with TRBJ2-2; 7 bases are shared with TRBD1. The CDR3 runs to 13 residues. V was clipped by 3 bases and J by 5 bases; unmatched bases: 0. Germline V gives CDR1 LNHDA, CDR2 SQIVND (reference sequence). The CDR3 region has the DNA TGTGCCAGTAGTATGGACAGGACCGGGGAGCTGTTTTTT. Translating gives CASSMDRTGELFF.

This clone has a handful of counts. The chain couples TRBV2 to TRBJ2-2; 9 bases align to TRBD1. The V segment lost 6 bases and the J segment 10 bases; nucleotides outside the gene matches: 9. CDR3 size: 14 residues. Germline assignment: CDR1 SNHLY and CDR2 FYNNEI. CDR3 loop: CASSRDRDDVELFF. The CDR3 DNA is TGTGCCAGCAGCAGGGACAGGGATGATGTGGAGCTGTTTTTT.

The rearrangement links TRBV6-1 to TRBJ1-2; D gene unclear. V gave up 0 bases and J gave up 8 bases, with 7 bases separating them. CDR1 is MNHNS and CDR2 is SASEGT in the germline V gene. This CDR3 spans 12 amino acids. The CDR3, as DNA: TGTGCCAGCAGTGAAGCGGGAGAAGGCTACACCTTC. Protein sequence: CASSEAGEGYTF.

This clone came up a few times. The chain employs TRBV7-2 and TRBJ2-2; D is uncertain. CDR1 is SGHTA and CDR2 is FQGNSA in the germline V gene. The V and J ends lost 2 bases and 6 bases respectively, with 7 bases between them. There are 13 residues in the CDR3. The DNA for the CDR3 is TGTGCCAGCAGCTTATTTTCGGCCGGGGAGCTGTTTTTT. Protein product: CASSLFSAGELFF.

The gene calls are TRBV30 and TRBJ1-1, with D unresolved. The CDR3 sequence is 11 residues long. V was trimmed by 2 bases and J by 8 bases, leaving 9 bases between them. CDR1 and CDR2 from the germline V gene are GTSNPN and SVGIG (reference sequence). The CDR3 loop is CAWSPLQEAFF. The CDR3 DNA sequence: TGTGCCTGGAGTCCCTTGCAGGAAGCTTTCTTT.

A few counts support this clone. The chain joins TRBV7-9 to TRBJ2-1, with a possible D match to TRBD2 (6 bases). Looked up from germline, CDR1 is SEHNR and CDR2 is FQNEAQ (reference sequence). Between the trimmed V and J ends, which lost 3 bases and 0 bases, there was a span of 12 bases. CDR3 length: 16 residues. The CDR3 spells CASSLRQGLSYNEQFF. CDR3 in DNA: TGTGCCAGCAGCTTGCGGCAGGGACTCTCCTACAATGAGCAGTTCTTC.

The chain recombines TRBV28 with TRBJ2-1, with D maybe TRBD2 (6 bases). This CDR3 contains 15 residues. Looked up from germline, CDR1 is MDHEN and CDR2 is SYDVKM. V lost 4 bases and J lost 7, with 17 bases in between. CDR3 DNA: TGTGCCAGCAGTTCCCCCCGGCGGCGGGGTAATGAGCAGTTCTTC. It is translated as CASSSPRRRGNEQFF.

V usage is TRBV19 and J usage is TRBJ2-2; D is perhaps TRBD2 (6 bases). Looked up from germline, CDR1 is LNHDA and CDR2 is SQIVND (reference sequence). Trimming shortened V by 3 bases and J by 4 bases, and 9 bases separated the two germline ends. The CDR3 loop spans 14 amino acids. CDR3 nucleotide sequence: TGTGCCAGTAGTATCCGGGGGTCCACCGGGGAGCTGTTTTTT. Translated, it gives CASSIRGSTGELFF.

This chain links TRBV5-1 with TRBJ2-2; 10 bases are a match to TRBD2. The ends lost 3 bases at V and 5 bases at J; junction bases unmatched: 10. The length of the CDR3 is 17 residues. Germline lookup yields CDR1 SGHRS and CDR2 YFSETQ. CDR3 amino acids: CASSSYIPGLATGELFF. For the CDR3, the DNA is TGCGCCAGCAGCTCTTACATCCCGGGACTAGCGACCGGGGAGCTGTTTTTT.

The sample holds a few counts of this clone. This rearrangement joins TRBV6-5 to TRBJ2-3, with D hard to call. Germline CDR1 MNHEY, CDR2 SVGAGI. Deletions cut 5 bases from V and 6 bases from J, with 18 bases between. The CDR3 loop spans 15 amino acids. As DNA, the CDR3 is TGTGCCAGCAGTCCGACCCCCCTAGGCAGTGATACGCAGTATTTT. It codes for CASSPTPLGSDTQYF.

The chain uses TRBV25-1 and TRBJ1-2, with D possibly being TRBD1 (6 bases). CDR1 is MGHDK and CDR2 is SYGVNS in the germline V gene. The CDR3 is 15 amino acids. V shed 3 bases and J shed 0 bases, with 11 bases lying between them. The CDR3 nucleotides read TGTGCCAGCAGTGAGGACAGTAGAACTAACTATGGCTACACCTTC. This encodes CASSEDSRTNYGYTF.

This clone was seen a few times. The chain recombines TRBV7-9 with TRBJ2-1; D perhaps matches TRBD1 (6 bases). Germline CDR1 SEHNR, CDR2 FQNEAQ (reference sequence). The V and J ends lost 0 bases and 3 bases respectively, with 9 bases between them. The length of the CDR3 is 15 residues. The CDR3 region is CASSLARGDYNEQFF. The CDR3 nucleotides are TGTGCCAGCAGCTTAGCCAGGGGCGACTACAATGAGCAGTTCTTC. The full variable domain, rest sourced from reference TRBV7-9 and TRBJ2-1, is DTGVSQNPRHKITKRGQNVTFRCDPISEHNRLYWYRQTLGQGPEFLTYFQNEAQLEKSRLLSDRFSAERPKGSFSTLEIQRTEQGDSAMYLCASSLARGDYNEQFFGPGTRLTVL.

J is TRBJ2-1 and V is TRBV6-6, with D unresolved. The germline V and J ends were trimmed by 6 bases and 8 bases, with 11 bases remaining between them. The CDR3 length is 12 residues. The germline V gene encodes CDR1 MNHNY and CDR2 SVGAGI (reference sequence). DNA for the CDR3: TGTGCCAGCAGGGGCTACTGGGATGAGCAGTTCTTC. Protein sequence: CASRGYWDEQFF.

This clone showed up just a few times. The chain links TRBV6-1 to TRBJ2-5; D perhaps matches TRBD2 (6 bases). V was clipped by 4 bases and J by 9 bases, with 21 bases between them. CDR1 is MNHNS and CDR2 is SASEGT in the germline V gene. This CDR3 contains 15 residues. The DNA of the CDR3 is TGTGCCAGCAGTGTCCCGGGACTGGGTATAAGGTCCCAGTACTTC. It yields the protein CASSVPGLGIRSQYF.

This chain links TRBV2 with TRBJ2-7; TRBD1 aligns across 7 bases. Germline V gives CDR1 SNHLY, CDR2 FYNNEI. The CDR3 spans 16 residues. Trimming at V came to 2 bases and at J to 3 bases, leaving 10 bases not matched to a gene. In DNA form, the CDR3 reads TGTGCCAGCAGTGAACGGACAGGAGCTCGGAGCTACGAGCAGTACTTC. Protein sequence: CASSERTGARSYEQYF.